These 11 T cell receptor beta chains were all obtained from the same sample, sequenced in a study of T-cell reconstitution after alpha-beta-depleted transplantation in children. TCRbeta library preparation incorporated unique molecular identifiers. In TCRdb, the PCR reads were re-called with MiXCR into one record per CDR3 protein. The sample holds about 480,000 distinct CDR3 sequences, approximately 12% seen once. The sample here was PBMCs from the stem cell graft donor, taken from the stem cell graft. All receptors come from a human donor who donated a stem cell graft to a child with combined immunodeficiency.

This chain uses TRBV3-1 with TRBJ2-3; 10 bases line up with TRBD2. V was clipped by 4 bases and J by 9 bases; unmatched bases: 4. CDR1 is LGHDT and CDR2 is YNNKEL in the germline V gene (reference sequence). The CDR3 has 13 amino acids. Here the CDR3 DNA reads TGTGCCAGCAGCCCATTAGCGGGAGGAACGCAGTATTTT. It yields the protein CASSPLAGGTQYF.

This clonotype was found a few times. This chain uses TRBV20-1 with TRBJ2-3, with 7 bases identical to TRBD2. Per germline, CDR1 DFQATT and CDR2 SNEGSKA (reference sequence). Losses at the gene ends were 3 bases for V and 2 bases for J; bases not matched to a gene: 11. The CDR3 is 16 residues long. The CDR3 nucleotides read TGCAGTGCTAGTCGTGGGCTAGCGGCCTTCACAGATACGCAGTATTTT. Translating gives CSASRGLAAFTDTQYF.

The V and J genes are TRBV18 and TRBJ2-7, with a tentative D call TRBD1 (6 bases). V lost 3 bases and J 4 bases, leaving 13 bases between the germline ends. The CDR3 contains 14 residues. The germline gives CDR1 KGHSH, CDR2 LQKENI. CDR3 sequence reads: CASSPLGTQYEQYF. The CDR3 DNA follows: TGTGCCAGCTCACCCCTCGGGACACAATACGAGCAGTACTTC.

The sample holds a few counts of this clonotype. The genes are TRBV30 and TRBJ2-7, with D unresolved. The CDR3 totals 11 residues. The V gene's germline CDR1 is GTSNPN and CDR2 SVGIG (reference sequence). V lost 3 bases, J lost 0 bases, and 3 bases lay in between. CDR3 protein: CAWRISYEQYF. The CDR3, as DNA: TGTGCCTGGAGGATCTCCTACGAGCAGTACTTC.

This clonotype was picked up a small number of times. The chain couples TRBV7-2 to TRBJ1-2; D is perhaps TRBD1 (5 bases). V was clipped by 2 bases and J by 1 base, with 11 bases between them. In germline, CDR1 is SGHTA, CDR2 FQGNSA. The CDR3 is made up of 15 amino acids. CDR3 nucleotides: TGTGCCAGCAGCTTAAGTTTCGACAGTAACTATGGCTACACCTTC. The encoded protein is CASSLSFDSNYGYTF.

This sequence joins TRBV5-1 and TRBJ2-5; 7 bases line up with TRBD2. This CDR3 is built from 14 residues. V lost 1 base to trimming and J lost 5 bases; unmatched junction nucleotides: 5. CDR1 SGHRS and CDR2 YFSETQ come from the germline V gene. For the CDR3, the DNA is TGCGCCAGCAGCTTGAAAAGCGGGATCGAGACCCAGTACTTC. This encodes CASSLKSGIETQYF.

This clonotype has a count of ten or more. V and J are TRBV12-3 or TRBV12-4 and TRBJ1-6; D remains unclear. Between the trimmed V and J ends, which lost 0 bases and 7 bases, there was a span of 10 bases. The CDR3 covers 15 residues. In DNA, the CDR3 is TGTGCCAGCAGTTTAGCGCGGGCCGAAAATTCACCCCTCCACTTT. Translation gives CASSLARAENSPLHF.

The V gene is TRBV12-3 or TRBV12-4, the J gene TRBJ2-5; possibly TRBD2 for D (6 bases). The CDR3 has 17 residues. The V end was cut by 11 bases, the J end by 4 bases, with 29 bases between. CDR3 loop: CACFLGLALGDGETQYF. The DNA of the CDR3 is TGTGCCTGCTTCTTGGGGCTAGCGCTTGGAGATGGAGAGACCCAGTACTTC.

The chain carries TRBV19 and TRBJ1-1; D is ambiguous. The CDR3 loop spans 13 amino acids. The germline gives CDR1 LNHDA, CDR2 SQIVND (reference sequence). The ends were cut back, 3 bases at V and 1 base at J, with 6 bases in the middle. The CDR3 DNA sequence: TGTGCCAGTAGTATCGTGGAGAACACTGAAGCTTTCTTT. It translates to CASSIVENTEAFF.

The chain employs TRBV7-9 and TRBJ2-7, with D unclear. V lost 6 bases and J lost 6, with 15 bases in between. The CDR3 has 13 amino acids. The germline V gene has CDR1 SEHNR and CDR2 FQNEAQ (reference sequence). The CDR3 here is CASSPRLGGEQYF. CDR3 sequence (DNA): TGTGCCAGCAGTCCTCGACTGGGCGGCGAGCAGTACTTC.

A few counts support this clonotype. The chain combines TRBV12-3 or TRBV12-4 with TRBJ2-7; 10 nucleotides line up with TRBD2. The trim removed 5 bases at V and 3 bases at J, leaving 10 bases unmatched. The CDR3 runs to 16 residues. The CDR3 bases are TGTGCCAGCAGTGGGGGCCCACTAGCGGGGAACTACGAGCAGTACTTC. Translated, it gives CASSGGPLAGNYEQYF.